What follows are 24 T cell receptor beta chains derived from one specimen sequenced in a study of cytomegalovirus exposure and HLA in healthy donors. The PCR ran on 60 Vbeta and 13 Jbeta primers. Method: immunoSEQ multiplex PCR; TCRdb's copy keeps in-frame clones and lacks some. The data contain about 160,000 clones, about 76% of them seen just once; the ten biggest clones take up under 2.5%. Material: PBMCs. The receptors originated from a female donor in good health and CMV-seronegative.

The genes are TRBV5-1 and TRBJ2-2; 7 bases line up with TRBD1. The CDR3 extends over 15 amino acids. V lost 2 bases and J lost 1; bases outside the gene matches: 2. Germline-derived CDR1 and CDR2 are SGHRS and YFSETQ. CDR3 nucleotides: TGCGCCAGCAGCTTCGACAGGGTGAACACCGGGGAGCTGTTTTTT. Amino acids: CASSFDRVNTGELFF.

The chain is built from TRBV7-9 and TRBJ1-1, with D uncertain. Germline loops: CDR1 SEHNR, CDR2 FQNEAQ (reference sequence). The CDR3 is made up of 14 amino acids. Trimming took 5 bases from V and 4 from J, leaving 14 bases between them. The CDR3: CASSPAERVTEAFF. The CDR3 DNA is TGTGCCAGCAGCCCCGCCGAGAGGGTCACTGAAGCTTTCTTT. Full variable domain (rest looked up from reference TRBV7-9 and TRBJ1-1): DTGVSQNPRHKITKRGQNVTFRCDPISEHNRLYWYRQTLGQGPEFLTYFQNEAQLEKSRLLSDRFSAERPKGSFSTLEIQRTEQGDSAMYLCASSPAERVTEAFFGQGTRLTVV.

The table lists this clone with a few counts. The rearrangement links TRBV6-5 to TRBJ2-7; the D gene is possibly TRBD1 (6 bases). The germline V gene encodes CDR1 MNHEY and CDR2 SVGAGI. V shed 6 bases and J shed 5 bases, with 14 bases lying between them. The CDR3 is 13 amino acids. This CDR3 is CASRTQGFHEQYF. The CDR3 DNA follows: TGTGCCAGCAGAACACAGGGTTTCCACGAGCAGTACTTC.

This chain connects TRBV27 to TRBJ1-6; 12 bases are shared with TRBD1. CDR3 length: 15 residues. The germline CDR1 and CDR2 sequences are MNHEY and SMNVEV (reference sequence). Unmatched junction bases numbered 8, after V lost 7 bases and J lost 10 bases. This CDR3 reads CASTLSGTGGSPLHF. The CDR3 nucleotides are TGTGCCAGCACCCTTTCCGGGACAGGGGGCTCACCCCTCCACTTT.

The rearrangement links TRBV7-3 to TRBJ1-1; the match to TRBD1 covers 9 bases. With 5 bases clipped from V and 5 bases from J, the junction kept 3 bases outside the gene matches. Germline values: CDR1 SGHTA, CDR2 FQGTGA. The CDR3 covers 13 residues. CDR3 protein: CASSDRGRTEAFF. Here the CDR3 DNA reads TGTGCCAGCAGCGACAGGGGGAGGACTGAAGCTTTCTTT.

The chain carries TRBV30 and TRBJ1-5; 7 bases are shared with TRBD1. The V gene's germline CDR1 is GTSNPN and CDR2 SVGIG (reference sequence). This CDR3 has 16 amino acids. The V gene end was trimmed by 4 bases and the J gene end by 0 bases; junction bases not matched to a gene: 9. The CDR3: CAWNAQGVTSNQPQHF. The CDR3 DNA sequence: TGTGCCTGGAACGCGCAGGGGGTTACTAGCAATCAGCCCCAGCATTTT.

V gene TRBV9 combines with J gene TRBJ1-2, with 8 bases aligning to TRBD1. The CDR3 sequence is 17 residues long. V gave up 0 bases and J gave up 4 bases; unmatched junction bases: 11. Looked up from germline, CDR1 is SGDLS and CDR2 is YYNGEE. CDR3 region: CASSVDSAGQALYGYTF. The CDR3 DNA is TGTGCCAGCAGCGTAGATTCAGCGGGACAGGCTCTCTATGGCTACACCTTC.

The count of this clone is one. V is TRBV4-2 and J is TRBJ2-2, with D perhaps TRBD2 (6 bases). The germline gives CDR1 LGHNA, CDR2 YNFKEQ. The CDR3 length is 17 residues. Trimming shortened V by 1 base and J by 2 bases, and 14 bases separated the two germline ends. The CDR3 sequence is CASSQGDWAPNTGELFF. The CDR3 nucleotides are TGTGCCAGCAGCCAAGGGGACTGGGCCCCAAACACCGGGGAGCTGTTTTTT.

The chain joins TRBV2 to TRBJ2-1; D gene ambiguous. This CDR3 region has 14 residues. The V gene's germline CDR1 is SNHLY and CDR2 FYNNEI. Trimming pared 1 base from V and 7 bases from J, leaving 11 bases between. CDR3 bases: TGTGCCAGCAGTGAAGGGGCCACTTTGAATGAGCAGTTCTTC. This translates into CASSEGATLNEQFF. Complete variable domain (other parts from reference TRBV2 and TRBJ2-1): EPEVTQTPSHQVTQMGQEVILRCVPISNHLYFYWYRQILGQKVEFLVSFYNNEISEKSEIFDDQFSVERPDGSNFTLKIRSTKLEDSAMYFCASSEGATLNEQFFGPGTRLTVL.

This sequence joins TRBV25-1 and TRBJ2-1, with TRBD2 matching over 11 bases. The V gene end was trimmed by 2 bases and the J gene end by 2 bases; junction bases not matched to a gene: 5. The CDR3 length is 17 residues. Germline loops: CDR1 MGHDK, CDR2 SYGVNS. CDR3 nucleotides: TGTGCCAGCAGTGAAATGGGTAGCGGGGGGGCCTACAATGAGCAGTTCTTC. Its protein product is CASSEMGSGGAYNEQFF.

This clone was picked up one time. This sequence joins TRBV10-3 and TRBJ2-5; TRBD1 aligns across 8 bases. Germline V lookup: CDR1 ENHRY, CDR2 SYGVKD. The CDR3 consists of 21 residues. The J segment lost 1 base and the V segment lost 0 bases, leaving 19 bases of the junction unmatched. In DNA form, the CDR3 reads TGTGCCATCAGTGAGTCTTTAGTACCGACAGGGGAAGGGGAAGGCCAAGAGACCCAGTACTTC. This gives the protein CAISESLVPTGEGEGQETQYF.

In DNA, the CDR3 is TGCGCCAGCAGCTTGGGGGCAGACGGGGCGAACACCGGGGAGCTGTTTTTT. Translating it yields CASSLGADGANTGELFF. The chain uses TRBV5-1 and TRBJ2-2, with D possibly matching TRBD2 (5 bases). The V and J ends lost 0 bases and 0 bases respectively, with 12 bases between them. Looked up from germline, CDR1 is SGHRS and CDR2 is YFSETQ. The CDR3 totals 17 residues.

The CDR3 sequence: CASSETGKADEAFF. CDR3 DNA: TGTGCCAGCAGTGAGACAGGGAAGGCGGATGAAGCTTTCTTT. The chain couples TRBV6-1 to TRBJ1-1; 7 bases map to TRBD1. This CDR3 contains 14 residues. Germline-derived CDR1 and CDR2 are MNHNS and SASEGT. The V segment lost 3 bases and the J segment 7 bases; nucleotides outside the gene matches: 8.

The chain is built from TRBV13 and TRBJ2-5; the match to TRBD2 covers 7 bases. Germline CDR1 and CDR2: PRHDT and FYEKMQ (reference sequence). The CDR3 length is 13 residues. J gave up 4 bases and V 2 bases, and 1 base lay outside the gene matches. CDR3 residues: CASSLRGGETQYF. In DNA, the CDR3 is TGTGCCAGCAGCTTACGCGGGGGAGAGACCCAGTACTTC.

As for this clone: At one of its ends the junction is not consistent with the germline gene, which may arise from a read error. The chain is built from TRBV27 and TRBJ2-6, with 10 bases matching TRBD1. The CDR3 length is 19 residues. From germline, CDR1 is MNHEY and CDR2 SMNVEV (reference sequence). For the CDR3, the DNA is TGTGCCAGCAGCCCGAGACAGGGGGCTAGCGTTTCTGGGGCCAACGGCCTGACTTTC. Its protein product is CASSPRQGASVSGANGLTF.

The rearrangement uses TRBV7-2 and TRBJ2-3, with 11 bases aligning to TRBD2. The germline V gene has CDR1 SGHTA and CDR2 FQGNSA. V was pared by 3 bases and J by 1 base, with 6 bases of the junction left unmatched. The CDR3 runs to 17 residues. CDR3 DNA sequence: TGTGCCAGCAGCTTCGTAGCGGGGGGGATTCGCACAGATACGCAGTATTTT. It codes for CASSFVAGGIRTDTQYF.

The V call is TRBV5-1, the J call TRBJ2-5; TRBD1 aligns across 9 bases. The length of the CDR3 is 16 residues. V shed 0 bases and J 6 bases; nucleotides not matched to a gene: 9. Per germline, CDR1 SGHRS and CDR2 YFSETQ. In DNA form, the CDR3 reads TGCGCCAGCAGCTTGGGGACCACAGGGGGCTCGCAGACCCAGTACTTC. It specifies CASSLGTTGGSQTQYF.

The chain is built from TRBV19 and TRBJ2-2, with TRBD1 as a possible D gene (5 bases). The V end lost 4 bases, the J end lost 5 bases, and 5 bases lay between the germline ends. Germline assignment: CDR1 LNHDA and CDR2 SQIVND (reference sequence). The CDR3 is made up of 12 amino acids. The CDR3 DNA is TGTGCCAGTAGTACAGGGACCGGGGAGCTGTTTTTT. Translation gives CASSTGTGELFF.

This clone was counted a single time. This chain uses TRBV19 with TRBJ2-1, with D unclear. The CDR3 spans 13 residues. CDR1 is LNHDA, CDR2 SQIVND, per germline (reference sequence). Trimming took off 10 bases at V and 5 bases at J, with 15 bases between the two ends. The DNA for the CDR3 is TGTGCCACCGCGCTTAACCCCAACAATGAGCAGTTCTTC. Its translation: CATALNPNNEQFF.

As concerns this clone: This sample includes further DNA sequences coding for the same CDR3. CDR3: CASSLEGGTQYF. The CDR3 nucleotides are TGCGCCAGCAGCTTGGAAGGAGGGACGCAGTATTTT. This chain connects TRBV5-1 to TRBJ2-3; maybe TRBD2 (6 bases). From germline, CDR1 is SGHRS and CDR2 YFSETQ. Trimming pared 0 bases from V and 9 bases from J, leaving 8 bases between. The CDR3 runs 12 residues.

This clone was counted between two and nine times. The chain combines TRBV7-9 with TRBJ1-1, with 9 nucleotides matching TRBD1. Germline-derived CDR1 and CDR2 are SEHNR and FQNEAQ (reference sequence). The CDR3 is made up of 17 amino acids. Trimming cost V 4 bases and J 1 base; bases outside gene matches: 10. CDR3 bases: TGTGCCAGCAGCTCCGACAGGGGGTTACAGGAGAACACTGAAGCTTTCTTT. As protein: CASSSDRGLQENTEAFF.

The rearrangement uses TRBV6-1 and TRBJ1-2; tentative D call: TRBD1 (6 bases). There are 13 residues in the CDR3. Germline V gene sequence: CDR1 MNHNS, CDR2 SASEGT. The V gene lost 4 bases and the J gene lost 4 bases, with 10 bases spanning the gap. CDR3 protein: CASSATGLYGYTF. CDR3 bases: TGTGCCAGCAGTGCGACAGGACTCTATGGCTACACCTTC.

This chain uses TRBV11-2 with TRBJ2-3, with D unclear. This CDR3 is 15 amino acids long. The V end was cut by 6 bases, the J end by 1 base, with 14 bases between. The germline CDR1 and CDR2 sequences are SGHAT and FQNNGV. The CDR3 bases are TGTGCCAGCAGTGCCCGGCTAGGAGGCACAGATACGCAGTATTTT. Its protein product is CASSARLGGTDTQYF.

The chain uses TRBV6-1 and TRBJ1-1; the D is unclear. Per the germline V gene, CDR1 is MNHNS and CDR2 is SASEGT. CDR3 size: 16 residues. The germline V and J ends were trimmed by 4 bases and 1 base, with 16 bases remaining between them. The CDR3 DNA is TGTGCCAGCAGTGTTTTAGGAGGAATACCGAACACTGAAGCTTTCTTT. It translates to CASSVLGGIPNTEAFF.